What follows is one T cell receptor beta chain and its context. Its antigen remains unidentified. Tregs were sorted as CD4+CD25+CD127-/low cells. Semi-nested PCR with Nested Universal Primer A followed constant-region reverse priming of full-length variable regions. TCRdb analysed the 5' RACE reads with MiXCR anew, one entry per CDR3 protein. Of fewer than 75,000 distinct CDR3 sequences in the sample, around 24% were seen once. Germline assignment: CDR1 SEHNR and CDR2 FQNEAQ (reference sequence). Trimming stripped 2 bases from V and 1 base from J, with 5 bases between. The CDR3 sequence is 13 residues long. Notes on the study in general: The TCR gene usage of tumor memory CD4+ T cells clustered together with blood and lymph node memory CD4+ cells and with lymph node naive CD4+ cells. Tumor Treg TCRs overlapped most with tumor naive CD4+ cells. Whole repertoires were not studied in the larger cohort, only one V-J beta rearrangement.

The receptor comes from a female donor with breast cancer. V usage is TRBV7-9 and J usage is TRBJ1-1; D unclear. Sequences were obtained from tumor-infiltrating Tregs sorted from the breast tumor. For the CDR3, the DNA is TGTGCCAGCAGCTTACAGAAGAACACTGAAGCTTTCTTT. Protein sequence: CASSLQKNTEAFF.